This passage covers 12 T cell receptor beta chains from one sample sequenced in a study of T cell repertoires in cytomegalovirus infection. TCRdb reprocessed the reads with MiXCR, giving one entry per CDR3 protein. The profile shows 110,000 to 150,000 distinct CDR3 sequences, 5.5% to 8% of them singletons. The sequencing sample was made of PBMCs. The receptors come from a human donor in good health (CMV status not recorded). Some clones in this sample may be carry-over from other donors' samples.

This clonotype was found a few times. This chain joins TRBV6-1 and TRBJ1-1; the match to TRBD1 covers 8 bases. Trimming removed 3 bases from V and 4 bases from J; junction bases left unmatched: 7. The CDR3 length is 15 residues. Germline V gene sequence: CDR1 MNHNS, CDR2 SASEGT. CDR3 sequence reads: CASSDRGQVGTEAFF. Written as DNA, the CDR3 is TGTGCCAGCAGTGACAGGGGGCAGGTCGGCACTGAAGCTTTCTTT.

This clonotype has at least ten counts. This sequence joins TRBV12-3 or TRBV12-4 and TRBJ1-1, with 7 bases lining up with TRBD1. Germline trimming cut 5 bases from V and 11 bases from J; bases unmatched to any gene: 14. CDR3 size: 14 residues. The CDR3 loop reads CASSSPRQGGGAFF. CDR3 in DNA: TGTGCCAGCAGTAGCCCCCGACAGGGTGGGGGGGCTTTCTTT.

This clonotype appeared a few times. The chain carries TRBV7-9 and TRBJ2-2; D not certain. Trimming removed 4 bases at V and 1 base at J, with 10 bases between. Germline V gene sequence: CDR1 SEHNR, CDR2 FQNEAQ (reference sequence). This CDR3 comprises 15 residues. The CDR3 is CASSSGSGNTGELFF. CDR3 sequence (DNA): TGTGCCAGCAGCTCCGGATCAGGGAACACCGGGGAGCTGTTTTTT. The variable domain in full, with the rest retrieved from reference TRBV7-9 and TRBJ2-2, is DTGVSQNPRHKITKRGQNVTFRCDPISEHNRLYWYRQTLGQGPEFLTYFQNEAQLEKSRLLSDRFSAERPKGSFSTLEIQRTEQGDSAMYLCASSSGSGNTGELFFGEGSRLTVL.

This clonotype occurred many times. This chain joins TRBV7-2 and TRBJ1-5; no definite D call. In germline, CDR1 is SGHTA, CDR2 FQGNSA. This CDR3 is 13 amino acids long. Trimming removed 5 bases at V and 5 bases at J, with 10 bases between. The CDR3 DNA reads TGTGCCAGCAGCCGCCAGTTCGATCAGCCCCAGCATTTT. Its protein product is CASSRQFDQPQHF.

This clonotype was detected many times. The J gene is TRBJ1-2, the V gene TRBV7-2; D call uncertain. The length of the CDR3 is 13 residues. Between the trimmed V and J ends, which lost 4 bases and 6 bases, there was a span of 12 bases. Germline V CDR1 and CDR2: SGHTA, FQGNSA. CDR3 amino acids: CASSSLFTHGYTF. CDR3 nucleotides: TGTGCCAGCAGCTCCCTATTTACCCATGGCTACACCTTC.

This clonotype was observed a few times. This chain's CDR3 is CASSENEIKAFF. The CDR3 coding sequence is TGTGCCAGCAGTGAAAACGAGATCAAGGCTTTCTTT. The genes are TRBV2 and TRBJ1-1; D call uncertain. Per germline, CDR1 SNHLY and CDR2 FYNNEI. V was trimmed by 2 bases and J by 11 bases, leaving 12 bases between them. The length of the CDR3 is 12 residues.

This chain joins TRBV7-2 and TRBJ1-1; a possible D gene is TRBD1 (5 bases). There are 14 residues in the CDR3. CDR1 and CDR2 from the germline V gene are SGHTA and FQGNSA. Trimming took off 10 bases at V and 4 bases at J, with 19 bases between the two ends. CDR3 sequence: CAKSLGRESTEAFF. The DNA of the CDR3 is TGTGCCAAAAGCTTGGGCAGGGAAAGCACTGAAGCTTTCTTT.

This clonotype occurred many times. This chain uses TRBV20-1 with TRBJ2-1, with 9 bases aligning to TRBD2. The CDR3 is made up of 16 amino acids. Germline CDR1 and CDR2: DFQATT and SNEGSKA (reference sequence). The trim removed 0 bases at V and 5 bases at J, leaving 8 bases unmatched. The CDR3 protein is CSARDRLAGANNEQFF. The CDR3 DNA reads as TGCAGTGCTAGAGATCGGTTAGCGGGGGCCAACAATGAGCAGTTCTTC.

This clonotype was recorded at least ten times. The chain recombines TRBV20-1 with TRBJ1-1; unclear D gene. This CDR3 spans 14 amino acids. Germline assignment: CDR1 DFQATT and CDR2 SNEGSKA (reference sequence). V lost 6 bases and J lost 0, with 14 bases in between. The CDR3 nucleotides read TGCAGTGCGCCCCGACGGCGCATGAACACTGAAGCTTTCTTT. Translation gives CSAPRRRMNTEAFF.

Ten or more counts support this clonotype. The V and J genes are TRBV20-1 and TRBJ2-6, with TRBD2 matching 12 bases. CDR1 DFQATT and CDR2 SNEGSKA come from the germline V gene (reference sequence). V lost 2 bases, J lost 0 bases, and 2 bases stayed unmatched. The CDR3 sequence is 17 residues long. The DNA for the CDR3 is TGCAGTGCTAGAAGACTAGCGGGGGACTCTGGGGCCAACGTCCTGACTTTC. It yields the protein CSARRLAGDSGANVLTF.

Worth noting for this clonotype: A much larger clone is a single base away; this may be a read error. This chain connects TRBV7-9 to TRBJ2-3; 9 nucleotides agree with TRBD1. Germline CDR1 SEHNR, CDR2 FQNEAQ (reference sequence). This CDR3 comprises 15 residues. The V segment lost 4 bases and the J segment 2 bases; nucleotides outside the gene matches: 4. This chain's CDR3 is CASSSGTGTTDTQYF. CDR3 nucleotide sequence: TGTGCCAGCAGCTCCGGGACAGGGACCACAGATACGCAGTATTTT.

This clonotype was seen many times. J is TRBJ1-5 and V is TRBV2; the D is unclear. V lost 6 bases and J 0 bases, leaving 9 bases between the germline ends. This CDR3 has 14 amino acids. CDR1 is SNHLY and CDR2 is FYNNEI in the germline V gene. CDR3 sequence: CASSVGPSNQPQHF. The CDR3 DNA is TGTGCCAGCAGCGTCGGACCTAGCAATCAGCCCCAGCATTTT.